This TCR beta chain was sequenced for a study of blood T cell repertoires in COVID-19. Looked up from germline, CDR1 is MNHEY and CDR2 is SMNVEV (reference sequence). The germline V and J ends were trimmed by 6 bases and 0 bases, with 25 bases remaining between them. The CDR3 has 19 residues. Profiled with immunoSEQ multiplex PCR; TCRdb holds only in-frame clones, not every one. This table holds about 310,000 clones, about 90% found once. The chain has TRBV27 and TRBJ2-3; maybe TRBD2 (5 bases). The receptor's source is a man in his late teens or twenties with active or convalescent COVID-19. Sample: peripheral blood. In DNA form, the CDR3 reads TGTGCCAGCAGCCGTCCCCCGAGTCGGACTGCCGCTAGCACAGATACGCAGTATTTT. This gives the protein CASSRPPSRTAASTDTQYF.